This is a list of T cell receptor beta chains from one sample in a study of molecular identifiers for immune sequencing clone quantification. Each CDR3 protein is one row after TCRdb ran MiXCR on the PCR reads. This sample yields more than 450,000 distinct CDR3 sequences, of which roughly a fifth are seen a single time; 0.7% to 0.95% belongs to the top ten. The sequencing input was naive CD8+ T cells from blood, with Jurkat cell RNA spiked in. All receptors derive from a human donor in good health. Some libraries in this study had Jurkat cell RNA spiked in. CDR3s include the opening cysteine and the closing phenylalanine or tryptophan. A D gene is named only where the DNA matches it firmly. A row's size may be missing; if present it is once, few, many or a size class.

d_call: -
j_call: TRBJ1-1
clone_size: -
v_call: TRBV20-1
cdr3_aa: CSASFGGPEAFF
cdr3_nt: TGCAGTGCCTCATTTGGGGGGCCTGAAGCTTTCTTT

d_call: TRBD1
j_call: TRBJ1-1
clone_size: many
v_call: TRBV30
cdr3_aa: CAWETGGGLAFF
cdr3_nt: TGTGCCTGGGAGACAGGGGGAGGATTGGCTTTCTTT

d_call: -
j_call: TRBJ1-2
clone_size: many
v_call: TRBV12-3/TRBV12-4
cdr3_aa: CASTIGQNYGYTF
cdr3_nt: TGTGCCAGCACAATCGGACAGAACTATGGCTACACCTTC

d_call: TRBD2
j_call: TRBJ2-3
clone_size: many
v_call: TRBV19
cdr3_aa: CATAGDYRTDTQYF
cdr3_nt: TGTGCCACAGCTGGGGACTACCGCACAGATACGCAGTATTTT

d_call: TRBD2
j_call: TRBJ2-5
clone_size: many
v_call: TRBV27
cdr3_aa: CASSLGLAGIQETQYF
cdr3_nt: TGTGCCAGCAGTCTGGGACTAGCGGGCATCCAAGAGACCCAGTACTTC

d_call: -
j_call: TRBJ2-4
clone_size: many
v_call: TRBV7-9
cdr3_aa: CASSPIGQGLSDIQYF
cdr3_nt: TGTGCCAGCAGCCCGATCGGACAAGGCCTTAGTGACATTCAGTACTTC

d_call: -
j_call: TRBJ2-7
clone_size: many
v_call: TRBV20-1
cdr3_aa: CSAAGGRQYF
cdr3_nt: TGCAGTGCTGCCGGGGGGCGTCAATACTTC

d_call: TRBD2
j_call: TRBJ2-1
clone_size: few
v_call: TRBV6-5
cdr3_aa: CASSSRTSGRFNEQFF
cdr3_nt: TGTGCCAGCAGTTCACGGACTAGCGGGAGGTTCAATGAGCAGTTCTTC

d_call: -
j_call: TRBJ2-5
clone_size: few
v_call: TRBV20-1
cdr3_aa: CSATWDGTQETQYF
cdr3_nt: TGCAGTGCTACGTGGGACGGCACCCAAGAGACCCAGTACTTC

d_call: TRBD2
j_call: TRBJ2-5
clone_size: few
v_call: TRBV4-3
cdr3_aa: CASSQGSGRAGETQYF
cdr3_nt: TGCGCCAGCAGCCAAGGCAGCGGGAGGGCCGGAGAGACCCAGTACTTC

d_call: -
j_call: TRBJ2-6
clone_size: many
v_call: TRBV7-9
cdr3_aa: CASSTDLYGSGANVLTF
cdr3_nt: TGTGCCAGCAGCACCGACCTTTACGGCTCAGGGGCCAACGTCCTGACTTTC